These 21 T cell receptor beta chains were all obtained from the same sample, sequenced in a study of T cell responses to AZD1222 COVID-19 vaccine. Measured with immunoSEQ multiplex PCR; TCRdb has only the in-frame clones, and not every one. The table lists 100,000 to 150,000 clones, approximately 93% of them singletons, with more than 4.5% in the top ten. Sample: peripheral blood, taken on day 0 of AZD1222 vaccination. The receptors were sampled from an adult in good health.

The rearrangement links TRBV2 to TRBJ2-1; 12 positions agree with TRBD2. The CDR3 is 15 residues long. With 6 bases clipped from V and 3 bases from J, the junction kept 3 bases outside the gene matches. The germline V gene has CDR1 SNHLY and CDR2 FYNNEI. As DNA, the CDR3 is TGTGCCAGCAGGGGGGGACTAGCGGGCTACAATGAGCAGTTCTTC. This codes for CASRGGLAGYNEQFF.

This clone was seen only once. CDR3 amino acids: CASSRIEAEYF. The CDR3 DNA reads as TGCGCCAGCAGTCGAATAGAGGCCGAGTACTTC. This chain uses TRBV23-1 with TRBJ2-4; D remains unclear. TRBV23-1 is noted as an ORF with a role that remains uncertain. The CDR3 sequence is 11 residues long. Trimming took 4 bases from V and 14 from J, leaving 12 bases between them.

This chain links TRBV7-9 with TRBJ2-7, with 8 nucleotides matching TRBD2. V was pared by 3 bases and J by 2 bases, with 6 bases of the junction left unmatched. The CDR3 consists of 15 residues. The germline V gene has CDR1 SEHNR and CDR2 FQNEAQ (reference sequence). The CDR3 reads CASSFSTSGTYEQYF. The CDR3 nucleotides read TGTGCCAGCAGCTTCAGCACTAGCGGTACCTACGAGCAGTACTTC.

This sequence joins TRBV28 and TRBJ1-1, with D perhaps TRBD1 (5 bases). The length of the CDR3 is 13 residues. Germline lookup yields CDR1 MDHEN and CDR2 SYDVKM. With 6 bases removed from V and 3 bases from J, the gap between germline ends came to 11 bases. Here the CDR3 DNA reads TGTGCCAGCAGCCAAGGGGTTTACACTGAAGCTTTCTTT. Protein sequence: CASSQGVYTEAFF.

In its sample, this clone was seen a few times. The V gene is TRBV15, the J gene TRBJ2-7; 7 nucleotides line up with TRBD1. The CDR3 runs to 14 residues. Germline V gene data show CDR1 as LNHNV and CDR2 as YYDKDF (reference sequence). Trimming took 2 bases from V and 3 from J; bases not matched to a gene: 4. This CDR3 reads CATSRTGQNYEQYF. The CDR3 region has the DNA TGTGCCACCAGCAGAACGGGACAGAACTACGAGCAGTACTTC.

Here the CDR3 DNA reads TGTGCCAGCAGTTTAGGCGGGACCACCTACGAGCAGTACTTC. Its protein is CASSLGGTTYEQYF. The V gene is TRBV27, the J gene TRBJ2-7; TRBD2 might be the D (6 bases). The V gene lost 2 bases and the J gene lost 2 bases, with 10 bases spanning the gap. CDR3 length: 14 amino acids. Germline V gene sequence: CDR1 MNHEY, CDR2 SMNVEV (reference sequence).

The chain uses TRBV28 and TRBJ2-7, with D perhaps matching TRBD2 (5 bases). The CDR3 loop spans 17 amino acids. V was pared by 5 bases and J by 0 bases, with 20 bases between. Germline CDR1 reads MDHEN; CDR2 reads SYDVKM. The CDR3 loop reads CASSKFPPTTSSYEQYF. CDR3 coding DNA: TGTGCCAGCAGTAAGTTCCCCCCCACAACTAGCTCCTACGAGCAGTACTTC.

The genes are TRBV2 and TRBJ2-5, with 9 nucleotides matching TRBD2. The CDR3 spans 15 residues. V lost 6 bases and J lost 3; bases outside the gene matches: 8. CDR1 is SNHLY, CDR2 FYNNEI, per germline. CDR3 region: CASRGSGRMKETQYF. CDR3 DNA: TGTGCCAGCAGGGGTAGCGGGAGAATGAAAGAGACCCAGTACTTC.

The chain uses TRBV5-1 and TRBJ2-7; 11 bases are shared with TRBD2. The CDR3 has 16 residues. Losses at the gene ends were 6 bases for V and 4 bases for J; bases not matched to a gene: 12. Germline values: CDR1 SGHRS, CDR2 YFSETQ. CDR3 coding DNA: TGCGCCAGCACCCCGGCCGGGACTAGCGGATTTTACGAGCAGTACTTC. Translation: CASTPAGTSGFYEQYF.

The chain links TRBV15 to TRBJ1-4; D may be TRBD1 (6 bases). This CDR3 contains 15 residues. V lost 1 base to trimming and J lost 8 bases, with 14 bases between them. The germline V gene has CDR1 LNHNV and CDR2 YYDKDF (reference sequence). The CDR3 protein is CATSRGGRGKEKLFF. CDR3 in DNA: TGTGCCACCAGCAGAGGTGGCAGGGGAAAGGAAAAACTGTTTTTT. The whole variable domain, filled in from reference TRBV15 and TRBJ1-4, reads DAMVIQNPRYQVTQFGKPVTLSCSQTLNHNVMYWYQQKSSQAPKLLFHYYDKDFNNEADTPDNFQSRRPNTSFCFLDIRSPGLGDTAMYLCATSRGGRGKEKLFFGSGTQLSVL.

V usage is TRBV18 and J usage is TRBJ2-3; 13 bases line up with TRBD2. This CDR3 spans 18 amino acids. The germline CDR1 and CDR2 sequences are KGHSH and LQKENI. V lost 4 bases to trimming and J lost 4 bases; unmatched junction nucleotides: 11. CDR3 protein: CASSQLPGLAGQADTQYF. In DNA, the CDR3 is TGTGCCAGCTCACAGCTCCCGGGACTAGCGGGGCAGGCAGATACGCAGTATTTT.

The V and J genes are TRBV5-1 and TRBJ2-3; D possibly corresponds to TRBD2 (6 bases). The CDR3 loop spans 17 amino acids. With 1 base removed from V and 2 bases from J, the gap between germline ends came to 17 bases. From germline, CDR1 is SGHRS and CDR2 YFSETQ. The CDR3 nucleotides read TGCGCCAGCAGCTTGTGGTCTCAGGGCGGGGACACAGATACGCAGTATTTT. Translation gives CASSLWSQGGDTDTQYF.

The chain links TRBV7-2 to TRBJ2-2, with TRBD2 matching over 8 bases. Germline CDR1 is SGHTA and CDR2 is FQGNSA. The ends lost 5 bases at V and 4 bases at J; junction bases unmatched: 9. The CDR3 consists of 16 residues. CDR3 in amino acids: CASSPSLAGGTGELFF. DNA for the CDR3: TGTGCCAGCAGCCCCTCGCTTGCGGGAGGCACCGGGGAGCTGTTTTTT.

This sequence joins TRBV6-4 and TRBJ1-1; possible D gene TRBD1, 5 bases. Germline V gene sequence: CDR1 MRHNA, CDR2 SNTAGT. Trimming removed 3 bases at V and 0 bases at J, with 11 bases between. This CDR3 has 15 amino acids. The CDR3 DNA is TGTGCCAGCAGTGAAGTCTCGGGACTGAACACTGAAGCTTTCTTT. Its translation is CASSEVSGLNTEAFF.

The CDR3 loop reads CASSPRTGVYGYTF. In DNA form, the CDR3 reads TGTGCCAGCAGTCCCCGGACAGGAGTCTATGGCTACACCTTC. The rearrangement links TRBV27 to TRBJ1-2, with TRBD1 matching over 7 bases. CDR1 MNHEY and CDR2 SMNVEV come from the germline V gene (reference sequence). This CDR3 has 14 residues. With V trimmed by 5 bases and J by 4 bases, 7 bases remained unmatched.

This chain uses TRBV2 with TRBJ2-3; D is unresolved. The CDR3 has 15 residues. The germline V gene encodes CDR1 SNHLY and CDR2 FYNNEI. Trimming left V 2 bases short and J 2 bases short, with 11 bases between. CDR3 region: CASSELVSNTDTQYF. CDR3 nucleotides: TGTGCCAGCAGTGAATTGGTCAGCAACACAGATACGCAGTATTTT.

The V call is TRBV7-2, the J call TRBJ2-7; TRBD1 might be the D (6 bases). The CDR3 loop spans 14 amino acids. Trimming pared 1 base from V and 3 bases from J, leaving 10 bases between. Germline V gene sequence: CDR1 SGHTA, CDR2 FQGNSA. The CDR3 DNA reads TGTGCCAGCAGCTTAGACAGGACAGACTACGAGCAGTACTTC. Its protein product is CASSLDRTDYEQYF.

The chain carries TRBV10-3 and TRBJ2-5; D unresolved. The ends were cut back, 3 bases at V and 2 bases at J, with 10 bases in the middle. Per germline, CDR1 ENHRY and CDR2 SYGVKD. The CDR3 is 14 residues long. The chain's CDR3 is CAISESKQQETQYF. The CDR3 nucleotides read TGTGCCATCAGTGAAAGTAAACAGCAAGAGACCCAGTACTTC.

V usage is TRBV19 and J usage is TRBJ1-1; D unresolved. Germline V lookup: CDR1 LNHDA, CDR2 SQIVND (reference sequence). Trimming left V 5 bases short and J 8 bases short, with 6 bases between. CDR3 length equals 10 residues. The CDR3 is CASSGGEAFF. The CDR3 DNA reads as TGTGCCAGTAGTGGCGGCGAAGCTTTCTTT. Filled out from reference TRBV19 and TRBJ1-1, the complete variable domain reads DGGITQSPKYLFRKEGQNVTLSCEQNLNHDAMYWYRQDPGQGLRLIYYSQIVNDFQKGDIAEGYSVSREKKESFPLTVTSAQKNPTAFYLCASSGGEAFFGQGTRLTVV.

The J gene is TRBJ1-4, the V gene TRBV15; no clear D gene. Germline loops: CDR1 LNHNV, CDR2 YYDKDF (reference sequence). This CDR3 has 14 amino acids. V lost 4 bases and J lost 0, with 6 bases in between. The CDR3 loop reads CATSIGTTNEKLFF. DNA for the CDR3: TGTGCCACCAGCATAGGCACAACTAATGAAAAACTGTTTTTT.

This sequence joins TRBV7-3 and TRBJ2-1; TRBD2 matches 12 bases. The CDR3 consists of 20 residues. Germline-derived CDR1 and CDR2 are SGHTA and FQGTGA. The junction had 16 bases not matched to a gene; V was cut back by 1 base and J by 6 bases. As DNA, the CDR3 is TGTGCCAGCAGCTTAAGGAGGGTCCGATTACTAGCGGGAGGCGGCAATGAGCAGTTCTTC. Translating it yields CASSLRRVRLLAGGGNEQFF.